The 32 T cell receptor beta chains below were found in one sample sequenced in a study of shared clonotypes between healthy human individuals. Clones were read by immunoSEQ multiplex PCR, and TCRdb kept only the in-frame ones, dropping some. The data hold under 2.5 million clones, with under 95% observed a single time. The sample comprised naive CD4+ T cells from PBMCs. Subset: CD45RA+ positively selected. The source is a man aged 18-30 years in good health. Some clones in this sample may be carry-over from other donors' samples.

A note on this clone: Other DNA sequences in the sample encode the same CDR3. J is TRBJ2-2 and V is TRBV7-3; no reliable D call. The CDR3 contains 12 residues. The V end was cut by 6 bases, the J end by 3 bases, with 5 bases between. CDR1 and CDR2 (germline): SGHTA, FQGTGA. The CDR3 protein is CASSLDTGELFF. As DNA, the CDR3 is TGTGCCAGCAGTCTCGACACCGGGGAGCTGTTTTTT.

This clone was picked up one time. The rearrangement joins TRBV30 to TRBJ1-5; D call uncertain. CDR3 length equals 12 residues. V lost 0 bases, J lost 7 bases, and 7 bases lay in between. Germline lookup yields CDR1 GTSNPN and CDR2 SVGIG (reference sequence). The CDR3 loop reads CAWSVFGQPQHF. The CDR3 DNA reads TGTGCCTGGAGTGTTTTTGGCCAGCCCCAGCATTTT.

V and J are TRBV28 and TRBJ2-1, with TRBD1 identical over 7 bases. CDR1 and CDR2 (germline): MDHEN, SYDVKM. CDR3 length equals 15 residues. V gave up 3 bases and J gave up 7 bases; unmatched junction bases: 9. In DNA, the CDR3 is TGTGCCAGCAGTTTGGGGGACAGATATGGTAATGAGCAGTTCTTC. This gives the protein CASSLGDRYGNEQFF.

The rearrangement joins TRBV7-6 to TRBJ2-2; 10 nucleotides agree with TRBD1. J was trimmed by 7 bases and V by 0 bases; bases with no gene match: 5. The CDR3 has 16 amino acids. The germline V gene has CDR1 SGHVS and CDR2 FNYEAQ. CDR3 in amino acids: CASSLARDRGGGELFF. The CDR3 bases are TGTGCCAGCAGCTTAGCAAGGGACAGGGGCGGCGGGGAGCTGTTTTTT.

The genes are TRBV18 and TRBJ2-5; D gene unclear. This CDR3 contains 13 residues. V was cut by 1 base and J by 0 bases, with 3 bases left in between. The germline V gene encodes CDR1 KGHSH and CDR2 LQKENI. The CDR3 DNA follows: TGTGCCAGCTCACCACAGAACCAAGAGACCCAGTACTTC. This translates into CASSPQNQETQYF.

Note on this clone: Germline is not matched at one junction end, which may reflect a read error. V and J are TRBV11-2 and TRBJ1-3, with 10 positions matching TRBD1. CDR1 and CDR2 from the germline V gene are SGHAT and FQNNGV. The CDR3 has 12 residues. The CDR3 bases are TGTGCCAGCAGCCCCAACCGGGACAGGGGACTCTTT. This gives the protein CASSPNRDRGLF.

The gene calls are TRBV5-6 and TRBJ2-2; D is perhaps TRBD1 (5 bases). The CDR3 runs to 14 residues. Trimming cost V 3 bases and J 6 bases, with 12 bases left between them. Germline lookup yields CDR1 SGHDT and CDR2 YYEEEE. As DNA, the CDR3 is TGTGCCAGCAGCTCGCAGGGTTTACCCGGGGAGCTGTTTTTT. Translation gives CASSSQGLPGELFF.

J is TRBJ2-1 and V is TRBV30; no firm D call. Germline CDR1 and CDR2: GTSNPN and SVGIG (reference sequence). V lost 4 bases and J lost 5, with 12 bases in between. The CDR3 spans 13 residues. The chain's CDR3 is CAWIPGLDNEQFF. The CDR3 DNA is TGTGCCTGGATCCCAGGTCTCGACAATGAGCAGTTCTTC. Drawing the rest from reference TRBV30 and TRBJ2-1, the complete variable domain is SQTIHQWPATLVQPVGSPLSLECTVEGTSNPNLYWYRQAAGRGLQLLFYSVGIGQISSEVPQNLSASRPQDRQFILSSKKLLLSDSGFYLCAWIPGLDNEQFFGPGTRLTVL.

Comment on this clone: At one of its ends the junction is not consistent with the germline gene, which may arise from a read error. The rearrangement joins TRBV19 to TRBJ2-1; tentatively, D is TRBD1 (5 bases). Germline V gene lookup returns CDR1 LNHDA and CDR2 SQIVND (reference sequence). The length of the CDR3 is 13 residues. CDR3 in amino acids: CASSILVGQGELF. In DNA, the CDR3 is TGTGCCAGTAGTATATTGGTCGGGCAGGGTGAGCTCTTC.

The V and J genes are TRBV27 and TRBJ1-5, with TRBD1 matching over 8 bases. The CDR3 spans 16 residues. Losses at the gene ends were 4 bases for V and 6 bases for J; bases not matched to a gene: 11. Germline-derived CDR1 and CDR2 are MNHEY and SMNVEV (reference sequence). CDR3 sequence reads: CASSSSRGPKGQPQHF. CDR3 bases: TGTGCCAGCAGTTCCAGCAGGGGGCCGAAAGGTCAGCCCCAGCATTTT.

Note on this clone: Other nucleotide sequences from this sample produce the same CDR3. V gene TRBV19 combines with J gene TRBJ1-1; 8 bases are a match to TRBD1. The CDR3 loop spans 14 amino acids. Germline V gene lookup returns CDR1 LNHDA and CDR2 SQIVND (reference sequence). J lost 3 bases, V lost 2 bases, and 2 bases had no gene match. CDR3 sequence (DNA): TGTGCCAGTAGTATACAGGGGGCGGACACTGAAGCTTTCTTT. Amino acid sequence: CASSIQGADTEAFF.

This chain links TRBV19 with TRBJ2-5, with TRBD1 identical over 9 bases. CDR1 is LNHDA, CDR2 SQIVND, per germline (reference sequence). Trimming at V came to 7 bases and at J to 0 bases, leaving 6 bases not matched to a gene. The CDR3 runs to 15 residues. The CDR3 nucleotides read TGTGCCAGTACCCCACAGGGGGCGGACCAAGAGACCCAGTACTTC. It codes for CASTPQGADQETQYF.

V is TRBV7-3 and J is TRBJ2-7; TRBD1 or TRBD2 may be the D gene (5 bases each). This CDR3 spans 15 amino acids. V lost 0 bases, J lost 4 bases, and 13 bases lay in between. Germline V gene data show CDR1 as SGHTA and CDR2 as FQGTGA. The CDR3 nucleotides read TGTGCCAGCAGCTTAACTGGGGCTAGCTTTTACGAGCAGTACTTC. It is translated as CASSLTGASFYEQYF.

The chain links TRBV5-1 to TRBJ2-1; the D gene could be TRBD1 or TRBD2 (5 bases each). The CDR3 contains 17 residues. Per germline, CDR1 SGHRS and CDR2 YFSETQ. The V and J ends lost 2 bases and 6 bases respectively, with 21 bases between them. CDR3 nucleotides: TGCGCCAGCAGCTTAAGCAGTTCCAGAGGGGCTAGCAATGAGCAGTTCTTC. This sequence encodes CASSLSSSRGASNEQFF.

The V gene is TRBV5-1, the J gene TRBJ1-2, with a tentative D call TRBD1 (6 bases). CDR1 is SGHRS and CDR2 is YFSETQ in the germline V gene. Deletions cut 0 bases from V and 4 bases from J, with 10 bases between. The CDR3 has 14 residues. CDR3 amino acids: CASSLVVGAYGYTF. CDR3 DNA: TGCGCCAGCAGCTTGGTGGTGGGGGCCTATGGCTACACCTTC.

The CDR3 protein is CASSPRLAGAQETQYF. The CDR3 DNA reads as TGTGCCAGCAGCCCCAGACTAGCGGGAGCACAAGAGACCCAGTACTTC. V gene TRBV11-1 combines with J gene TRBJ2-5, with 12 bases identical to TRBD2. Germline V gene lookup returns CDR1 SGHAT and CDR2 FQDESV (reference sequence). The CDR3 contains 16 residues. J was trimmed by 2 bases and V by 5 bases; bases with no gene match: 6. The entire variable domain, with the rest obtained from reference TRBV11-1 and TRBJ2-5, is as follows: EAEVAQSPRYKITEKSQAVAFWCDPISGHATLYWYRQILGQGPELLVQFQDESVVDDSQLPKDRFSAERLKGVDSTLKIQPAELGDSAMYLCASSPRLAGAQETQYFGPGTRLLVL.

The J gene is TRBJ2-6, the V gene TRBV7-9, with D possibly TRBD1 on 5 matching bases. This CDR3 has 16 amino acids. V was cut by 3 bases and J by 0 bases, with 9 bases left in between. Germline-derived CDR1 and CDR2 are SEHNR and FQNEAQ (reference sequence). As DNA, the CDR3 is TGTGCCAGCAGCTTCGGACAAGCCTCTGGGGCCAACGTCCTGACTTTC. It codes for CASSFGQASGANVLTF.

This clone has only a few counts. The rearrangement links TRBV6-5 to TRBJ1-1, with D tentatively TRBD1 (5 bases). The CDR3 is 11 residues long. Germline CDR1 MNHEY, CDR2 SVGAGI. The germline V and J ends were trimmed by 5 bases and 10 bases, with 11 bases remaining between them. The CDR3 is CASSPGRGAFF. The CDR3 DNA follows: TGTGCCAGCAGTCCGGGGCGCGGAGCTTTCTTT.

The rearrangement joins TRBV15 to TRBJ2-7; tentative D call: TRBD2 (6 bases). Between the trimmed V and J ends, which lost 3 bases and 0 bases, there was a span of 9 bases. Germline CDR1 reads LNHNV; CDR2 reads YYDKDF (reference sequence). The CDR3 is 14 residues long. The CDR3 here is CATSRIGSSYEQYF. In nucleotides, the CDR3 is TGTGCCACCAGCAGGATCGGGAGCTCCTACGAGCAGTACTTC.

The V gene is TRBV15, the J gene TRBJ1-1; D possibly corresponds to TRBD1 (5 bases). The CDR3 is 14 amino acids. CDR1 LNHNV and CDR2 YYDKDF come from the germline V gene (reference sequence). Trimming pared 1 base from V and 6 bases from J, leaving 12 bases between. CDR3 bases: TGTGCCACCAGCAGAGCCCAGGGATCCTCTGAAGCTTTCTTT. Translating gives CATSRAQGSSEAFF.

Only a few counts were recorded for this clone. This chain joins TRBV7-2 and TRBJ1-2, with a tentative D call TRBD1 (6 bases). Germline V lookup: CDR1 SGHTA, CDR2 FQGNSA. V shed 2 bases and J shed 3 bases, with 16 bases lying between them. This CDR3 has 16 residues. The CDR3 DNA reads TGTGCCAGCAGCTTAATCTTGGGGGGCGCGGACTATGGCTACACCTTC. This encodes CASSLILGGADYGYTF.

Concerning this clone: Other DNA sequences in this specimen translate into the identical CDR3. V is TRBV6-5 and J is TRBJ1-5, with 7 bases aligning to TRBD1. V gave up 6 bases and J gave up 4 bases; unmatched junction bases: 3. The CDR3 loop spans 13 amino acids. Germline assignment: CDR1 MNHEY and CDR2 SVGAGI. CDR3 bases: TGTGCCAGCAGGTCGACAGGGAATCAGCCCCAGCATTTT. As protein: CASRSTGNQPQHF.

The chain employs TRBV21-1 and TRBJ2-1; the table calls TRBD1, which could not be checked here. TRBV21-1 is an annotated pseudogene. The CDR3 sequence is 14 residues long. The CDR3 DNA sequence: TGTGCTAGCAGCAAGGGGGACAGCTACAATGAGCAGTTCTTC. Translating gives CASSKGDSYNEQFF.

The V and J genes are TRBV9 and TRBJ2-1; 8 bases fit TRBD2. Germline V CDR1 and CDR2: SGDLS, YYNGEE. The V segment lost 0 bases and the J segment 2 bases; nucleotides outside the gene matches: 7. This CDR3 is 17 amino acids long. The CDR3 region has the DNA TGTGCCAGCAGCGTAGTACCAAGCGGGAGAACCTACAATGAGCAGTTCTTC. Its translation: CASSVVPSGRTYNEQFF.

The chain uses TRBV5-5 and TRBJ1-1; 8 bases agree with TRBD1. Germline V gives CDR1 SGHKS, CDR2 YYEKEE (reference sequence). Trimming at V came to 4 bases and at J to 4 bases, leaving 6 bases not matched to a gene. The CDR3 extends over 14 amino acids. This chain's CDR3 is CASSLSTGATEAFF. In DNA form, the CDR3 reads TGTGCCAGCAGCCTTTCGACAGGGGCCACTGAAGCTTTCTTT.

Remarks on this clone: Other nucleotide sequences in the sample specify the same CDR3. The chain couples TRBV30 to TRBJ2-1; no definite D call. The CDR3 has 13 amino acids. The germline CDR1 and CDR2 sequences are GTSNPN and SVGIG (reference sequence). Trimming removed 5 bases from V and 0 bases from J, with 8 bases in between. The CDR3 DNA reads TGTGCCTGGGGCGAAAGCTCCTACAATGAGCAGTTCTTC. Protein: CAWGESSYNEQFF.

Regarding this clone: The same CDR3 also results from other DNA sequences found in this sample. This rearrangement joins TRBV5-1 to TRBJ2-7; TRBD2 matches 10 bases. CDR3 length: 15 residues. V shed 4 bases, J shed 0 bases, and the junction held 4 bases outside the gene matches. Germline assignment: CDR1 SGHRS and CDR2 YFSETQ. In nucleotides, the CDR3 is TGCGCCAGCAGCCCGTTAGCGGGAGGCTCCTACGAGCAGTACTTC. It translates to CASSPLAGGSYEQYF.

CDR3 sequence reads: CASNPRAEKQFF. DNA for the CDR3: TGTGCCAGCAACCCTCGAGCGGAGAAGCAGTTCTTC. The chain is built from TRBV28 and TRBJ2-1; D may be TRBD2 (5 bases). Trimming took off 7 bases at V and 11 bases at J, with 15 bases between the two ends. Germline V gene lookup returns CDR1 MDHEN and CDR2 SYDVKM. The CDR3 totals 12 residues.

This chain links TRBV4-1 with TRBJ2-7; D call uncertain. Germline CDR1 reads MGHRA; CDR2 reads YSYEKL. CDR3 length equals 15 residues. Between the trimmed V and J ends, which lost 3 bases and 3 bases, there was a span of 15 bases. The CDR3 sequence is CASSHPVKGRYEQYF. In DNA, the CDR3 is TGCGCCAGCAGCCACCCGGTTAAGGGCCGCTACGAGCAGTACTTC.

In DNA form, the CDR3 reads TGCAGCGTTGAATTACCGGGGATGAACACTGAAGCTTTCTTT. This codes for CSVELPGMNTEAFF. The chain combines TRBV29-1 with TRBJ1-1; D not resolved. The CDR3 covers 14 residues. Trimming pared 2 bases from V and 0 bases from J, leaving 10 bases between. CDR1 and CDR2 (germline): SQVTM, ANQGSEA.

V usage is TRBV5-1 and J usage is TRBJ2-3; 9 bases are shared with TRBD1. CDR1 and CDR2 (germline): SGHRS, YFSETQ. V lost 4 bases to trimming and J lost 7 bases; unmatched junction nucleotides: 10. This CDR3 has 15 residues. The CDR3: CASSQGQGQVNTQYF. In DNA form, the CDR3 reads TGCGCCAGCAGCCAGGGACAGGGTCAGGTAAATACGCAGTATTTT.

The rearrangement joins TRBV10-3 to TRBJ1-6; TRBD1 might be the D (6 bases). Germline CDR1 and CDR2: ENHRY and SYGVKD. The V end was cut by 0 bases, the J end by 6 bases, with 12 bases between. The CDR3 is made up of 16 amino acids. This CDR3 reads CAISESRAGVNSPLHF. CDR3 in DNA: TGTGCCATCAGTGAGTCTAGGGCAGGGGTTAATTCACCCCTCCACTTT.